This T cell receptor (beta chain) comes out of a study of shared clonotypes between healthy human individuals. The authors' processing: ImmunoSEQ only sent back junction sequences with no quality scores, so filtering was done differently. Some clones are missing from TCRdb's copy, which holds only in-frame ones; the method was immunoSEQ multiplex PCR. The V and J calls and clone size were taken over from that table, and D and trimming were inferred from the DNA. The top ten hold roughly 0.1% of the sample, which has about 590,000 clones, 95% to 96% seen once. This CDR3 has 17 amino acids. V was trimmed by 5 bases and J by 0 bases, leaving 17 bases between them. Germline CDR1 reads SGHTA; CDR2 reads FQGNSA. Naivety among CD8 cells was defined by CD45RO negativity and positive CCR7 selection, thereby excluding terminally differentiated effector memory CD45RA+ cells.

This sequence originates from a woman aged 30 to 39 in good health. Sample: naive CD8+ T cells sorted from blood. The chain employs TRBV7-2 and TRBJ2-1, with a weak D call TRBD1 (6 bases). The CDR3 DNA follows: TGTGCCAGCAGCCCCTTCGTAGGGACAAGCTCCTACAATGAGCAGTTCTTC. Translated, it gives CASSPFVGTSSYNEQFF. Using reference TRBV7-2 and TRBJ2-1 for the parts outside the CDR3, the full variable domain is GAGVSQSPSNKVTEKGKDVELRCDPISGHTALYWYRQSLGQGLEFLIYFQGNSAPDKSGLPSDRFSAERTGGSVSTLTIQRTQQEDSAVYLCASSPFVGTSSYNEQFFGPGTRLTVL.